The present T cell receptor beta chain was sequenced within a study of technical replicates of blood from a few donors. This clone was detected once. Clones were sequenced by immunoSEQ multiplex PCR, and TCRdb holds only the in-frame ones, with some missing. The table shows some 74,000 clones, with about 89% occurring only once. CDR1 is SGHRS, CDR2 YFSETQ, per germline. The CDR3 runs 15 residues. The trim removed 2 bases at V and 3 bases at J, leaving 5 bases unmatched. The sequenced sample was T cells isolated from PBMCs. This TCR came from a human donor in good health. The rearrangement joins TRBV5-1 to TRBJ2-7, with 10 nucleotides matching TRBD2. CDR3 sequence reads: CASSFGASGSYEQYF. In DNA, the CDR3 is TGCGCCAGCAGCTTCGGGGCTAGCGGGAGCTACGAGCAGTACTTC.